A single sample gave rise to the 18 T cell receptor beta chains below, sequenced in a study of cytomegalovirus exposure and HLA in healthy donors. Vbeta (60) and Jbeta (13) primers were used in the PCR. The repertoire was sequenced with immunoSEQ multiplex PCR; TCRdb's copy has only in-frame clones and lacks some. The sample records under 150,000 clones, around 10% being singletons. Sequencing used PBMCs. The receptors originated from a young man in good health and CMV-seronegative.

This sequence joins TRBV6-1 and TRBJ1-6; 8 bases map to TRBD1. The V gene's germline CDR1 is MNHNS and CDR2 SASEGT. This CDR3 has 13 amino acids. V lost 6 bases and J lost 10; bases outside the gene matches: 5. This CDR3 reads CASSKTGDSPLHF. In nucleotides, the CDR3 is TGTGCCAGCAGCAAGACAGGGGACTCACCCCTCCACTTT.

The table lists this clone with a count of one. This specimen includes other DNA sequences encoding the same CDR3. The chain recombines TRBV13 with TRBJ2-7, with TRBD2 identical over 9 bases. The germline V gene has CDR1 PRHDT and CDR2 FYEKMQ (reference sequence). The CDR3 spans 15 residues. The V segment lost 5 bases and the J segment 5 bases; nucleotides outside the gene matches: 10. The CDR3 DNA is TGTGCCAGCAGCCTACCGGGACTAGCTTCCCACGAGCAGTACTTC. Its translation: CASSLPGLASHEQYF.

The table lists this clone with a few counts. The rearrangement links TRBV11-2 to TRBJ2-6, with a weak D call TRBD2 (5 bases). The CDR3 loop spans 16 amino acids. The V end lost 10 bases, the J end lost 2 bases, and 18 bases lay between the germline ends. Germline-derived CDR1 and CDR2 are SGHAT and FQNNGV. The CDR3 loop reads CATPSSHLTGANVLTF. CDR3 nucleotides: TGTGCCACCCCGTCTAGCCACTTGACTGGGGCCAACGTCCTGACTTTC.

This chain's CDR3 is CASSLYLAGAYEQYF. The CDR3 coding sequence is TGTGCCAGCAGTTTATATCTAGCGGGGGCCTACGAGCAGTACTTC. The chain carries TRBV28 and TRBJ2-7; 10 bases match TRBD2. The junction had 2 bases not matched to a gene; V was cut back by 1 base and J by 2 bases. The CDR3 spans 15 residues. Germline CDR1 reads MDHEN; CDR2 reads SYDVKM.

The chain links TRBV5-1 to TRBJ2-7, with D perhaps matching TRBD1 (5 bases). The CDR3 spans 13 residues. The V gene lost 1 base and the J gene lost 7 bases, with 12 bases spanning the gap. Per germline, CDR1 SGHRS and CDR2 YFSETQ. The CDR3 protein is CASSLSRVGEQYF. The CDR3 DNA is TGCGCCAGCAGCTTGAGCAGGGTGGGAGAGCAGTACTTC.

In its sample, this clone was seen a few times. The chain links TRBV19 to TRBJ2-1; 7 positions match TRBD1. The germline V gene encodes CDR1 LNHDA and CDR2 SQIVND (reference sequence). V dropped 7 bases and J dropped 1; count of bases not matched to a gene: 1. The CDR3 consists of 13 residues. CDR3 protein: CASTGGSYNEQFF. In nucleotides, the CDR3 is TGTGCCAGTACAGGGGGATCCTACAATGAGCAGTTCTTC.

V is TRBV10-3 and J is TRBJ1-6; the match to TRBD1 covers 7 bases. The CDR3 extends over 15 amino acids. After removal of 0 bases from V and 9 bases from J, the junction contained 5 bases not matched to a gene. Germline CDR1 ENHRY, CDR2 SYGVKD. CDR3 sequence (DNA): TGTGCCATCAGTGAGTCCACAGGGGTAGGTTCACCCCTCCACTTT. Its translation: CAISESTGVGSPLHF.

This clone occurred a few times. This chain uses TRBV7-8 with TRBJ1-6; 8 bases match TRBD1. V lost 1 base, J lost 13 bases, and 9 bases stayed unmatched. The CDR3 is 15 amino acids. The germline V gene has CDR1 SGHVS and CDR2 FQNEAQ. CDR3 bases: TGTGCCAGCAGCTTAGGGAGGGACAGGTCTATTCCCCTCCACTTT. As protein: CASSLGRDRSIPLHF. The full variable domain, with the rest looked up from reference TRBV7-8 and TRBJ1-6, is GAGVSQSPRYKVAKRGQDVALRCDPISGHVSLFWYQQALGQGPEFLTYFQNEAQLDKSGLPSDRFFAERPEGSVSTLKIQRTQQEDSAVYLCASSLGRDRSIPLHFGNGTRLTVT.

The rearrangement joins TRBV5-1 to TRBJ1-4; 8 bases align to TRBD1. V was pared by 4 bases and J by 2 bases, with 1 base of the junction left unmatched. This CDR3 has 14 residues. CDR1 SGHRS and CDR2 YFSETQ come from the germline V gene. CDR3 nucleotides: TGCGCCAGCAGCCAGGGGGCTACTAATGAAAAACTGTTTTTT. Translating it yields CASSQGATNEKLFF.

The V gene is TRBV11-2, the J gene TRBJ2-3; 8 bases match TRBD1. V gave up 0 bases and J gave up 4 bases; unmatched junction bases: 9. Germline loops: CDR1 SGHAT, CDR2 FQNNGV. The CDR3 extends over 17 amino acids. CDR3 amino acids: CASSLDGRQGASDTQYF. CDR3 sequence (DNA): TGTGCCAGCAGCTTAGATGGGAGGCAGGGGGCATCAGATACGCAGTATTTT.

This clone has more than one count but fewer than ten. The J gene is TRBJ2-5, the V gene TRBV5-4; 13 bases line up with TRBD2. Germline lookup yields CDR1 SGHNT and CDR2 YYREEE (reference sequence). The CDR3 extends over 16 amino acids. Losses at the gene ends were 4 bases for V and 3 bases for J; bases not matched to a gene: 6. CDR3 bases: TGTGCCAGCAGCGGAACGACTAGCGGGGGGAAAGAGACCCAGTACTTC. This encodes CASSGTTSGGKETQYF. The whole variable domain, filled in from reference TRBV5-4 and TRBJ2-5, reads ETGVTQSPTHLIKTRGQQVTLRCSSQSGHNTVSWYQQALGQGPQFIFQYYREEENGRGNFPPRFSGLQFPNYSSELNVNALELDDSALYLCASSGTTSGGKETQYFGPGTRLLVL.

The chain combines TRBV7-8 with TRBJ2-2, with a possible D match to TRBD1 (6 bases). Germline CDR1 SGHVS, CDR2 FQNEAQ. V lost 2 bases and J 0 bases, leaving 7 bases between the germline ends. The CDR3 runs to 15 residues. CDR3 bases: TGTGCCAGCAGCTTACGGACAGCGAACACCGGGGAGCTGTTTTTT. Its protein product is CASSLRTANTGELFF.

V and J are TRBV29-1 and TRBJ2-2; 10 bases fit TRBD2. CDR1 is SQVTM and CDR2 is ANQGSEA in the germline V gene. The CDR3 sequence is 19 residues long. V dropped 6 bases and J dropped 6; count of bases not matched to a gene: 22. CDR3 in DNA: TGCAGCGTCCAAACCGACCGAATGGGGGCTAGCGGGAGTGCCGGGGAGCTGTTTTTT. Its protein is CSVQTDRMGASGSAGELFF.

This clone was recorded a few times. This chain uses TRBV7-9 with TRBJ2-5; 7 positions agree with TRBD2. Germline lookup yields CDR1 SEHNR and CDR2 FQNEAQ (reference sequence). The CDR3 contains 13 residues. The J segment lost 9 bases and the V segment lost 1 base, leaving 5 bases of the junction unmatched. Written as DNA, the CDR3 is TGTGCCAGCAGCTTAGTTCGGGAGGAGGCCCAGTACTTC. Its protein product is CASSLVREEAQYF.

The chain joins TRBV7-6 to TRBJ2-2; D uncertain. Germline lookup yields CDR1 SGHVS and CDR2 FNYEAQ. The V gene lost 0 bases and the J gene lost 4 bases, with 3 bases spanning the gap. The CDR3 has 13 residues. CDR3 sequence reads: CASSLAVTGELFF. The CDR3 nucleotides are TGTGCCAGCAGCTTAGCCGTCACCGGGGAGCTGTTTTTT.

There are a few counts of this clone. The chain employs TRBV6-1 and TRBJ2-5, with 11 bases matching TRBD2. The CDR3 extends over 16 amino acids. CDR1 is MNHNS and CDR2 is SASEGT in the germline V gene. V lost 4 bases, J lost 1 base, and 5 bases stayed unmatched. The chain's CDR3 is CASSGTSGGFQETQYF. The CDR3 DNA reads TGTGCCAGCAGTGGTACTAGCGGGGGTTTCCAAGAGACCCAGTACTTC.

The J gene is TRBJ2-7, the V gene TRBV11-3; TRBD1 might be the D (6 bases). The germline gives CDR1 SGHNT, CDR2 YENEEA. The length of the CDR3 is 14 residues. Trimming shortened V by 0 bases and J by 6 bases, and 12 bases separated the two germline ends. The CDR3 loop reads CASSLDQQGVEQYF. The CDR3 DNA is TGTGCCAGCAGCTTAGATCAACAGGGAGTCGAGCAGTACTTC.

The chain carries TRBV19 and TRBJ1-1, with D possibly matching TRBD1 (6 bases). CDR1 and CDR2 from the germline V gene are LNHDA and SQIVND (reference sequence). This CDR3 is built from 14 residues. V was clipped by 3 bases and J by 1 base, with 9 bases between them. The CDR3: CASSIGTTNTEAFF. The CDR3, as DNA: TGTGCCAGTAGTATCGGGACAACGAACACTGAAGCTTTCTTT.